This T cell receptor (beta chain) was identified during a study of blood T cell repertoires in COVID-19. The data were produced by immunoSEQ multiplex PCR, yet TCRdb's version contains in-frame clones alone and is incomplete. The table includes around 220,000 clones, 86% detected once. Germline V lookup: CDR1 ENHRY, CDR2 SYGVKD. The CDR3 is made up of 14 amino acids. Trimming took 0 bases from V and 3 from J, leaving 9 bases between them. Sequenced material: peripheral blood. The V and J genes are TRBV10-3 and TRBJ2-7, with D perhaps matching TRBD1 (6 bases). This receptor was obtained from a woman aged 45-59 years with COVID-19, enrolled during active disease. The CDR3 reads CAISESTGVYEQYV. For the CDR3, the DNA is TGTGCCATCAGTGAGTCGACAGGCGTCTACGAGCAGTACGTC.